A selection of T cell receptor beta chains follows, all from one sample in a study of control samples from healthy donors and cancer patients. The repertoire was sequenced with immunoSEQ multiplex PCR; TCRdb's copy has only in-frame clones and lacks some. This sample has around 94,000 clones, with approximately 90% found just once. The sample comprised blood. All receptors derive from a woman younger than 35 in good health. The CDR3 runs from the conserved cysteine through the conserved F or W. The D gene is left open where the match is weak.

>TRBV7-9|TRBJ1-6|TRBD1
CASSGTDNSPLHF
>TRBV6-5|TRBJ1-4|NA
CASSLRGGEKLFF
>TRBV24-1|TRBJ1-1|NA
CATQGEANTEAFF
>TRBV5-3|TRBJ2-3|NA
CARMGSSSTDTQYF
>TRBV5-8|TRBJ1-1|TRBD1
CASSLAWRDRGMVTEAFF
>TRBV7-3|TRBJ1-3|NA
CASSLGSGNTIYF
>TRBV2|TRBJ1-1|NA
CASSEAGNTEAFF
>TRBV27|TRBJ2-3|TRBD2
CASSTLALAGSTDTQYF
>TRBV5-4|TRBJ1-2|NA
CASSPELYYGYTF
>TRBV5-6|TRBJ1-6|NA
CASSLRQGNYNSPLHF
>TRBV10-3|TRBJ1-1|TRBD1
CAIRGQGALEAFF
>TRBV2|TRBJ1-1|NA
CASLTYSNTEAFF
>TRBV25-1|TRBJ2-1|NA
CASSLSDNEQFF
>TRBV2|TRBJ1-1|NA
CASLRQQNTEAFF
>TRBV7-9|TRBJ2-5|NA
CASSSSRGAGETQYF
>TRBV7-2|TRBJ1-5|NA
CASSLAGYSNQPQHF
>TRBV11-2|TRBJ2-7|NA
CASSSRTRVDEQYF
>TRBV5-7|TRBJ1-5|NA
CASSLEMTANNQPQHF
>TRBV2|TRBJ1-5|NA
CASSVSGNQPQHF
>TRBV28|TRBJ1-4|NA
CASSSLGGPRLGEKLFF
>TRBV7-2|TRBJ1-2|NA
CASSYERAGLNYGYTF
>TRBV19|TRBJ1-5|NA
CASTVKGHTIDSNQPQHF
>TRBV27|TRBJ1-2|NA
CADGQGYGYTF
>TRBV2|TRBJ2-5|NA
CASSDGRLSQETQYF
>TRBV19|TRBJ2-1|NA
CAGSSYNEQFF
>TRBV7-9|TRBJ1-1|TRBD1
CASRETGGTEAFF
>TRBV14|TRBJ1-1|NA
CASSQEGAAMNTEAFF
>TRBV9|TRBJ1-2|TRBD1
CASSTRRDSQTLPGNYGYTF
>TRBV6-5|TRBJ1-5|NA
CASSKSSKGNQPQHF
>TRBV24-1|TRBJ2-5|TRBD2
CATSEPSGTSGASSETQYF
>TRBV5-1|TRBJ1-2|NA
CASSLGPQGYTF
>TRBV7-7|TRBJ2-1|NA
CASSRAKDSEQFF
>TRBV4-1|TRBJ2-1|NA
CASSLRRESPIEQFF
>TRBV11-2|TRBJ2-7|NA
CASSRLLGGRAYEQYF
>TRBV5-1|TRBJ1-2|NA
CASSLALGNYGYTF
>TRBV19|TRBJ1-2|NA
CAAGRDSGYTF
>TRBV12-3/TRBV12-4|TRBJ1-4|NA
CASSLVANEKLFF
>TRBV7-3|TRBJ2-7|TRBD1
CASSLALTGNEQYF
>TRBV5-1|TRBJ1-1|TRBD1
CASSPEGQTFFF
>TRBV5-6|TRBJ1-6|NA
CASRLGEGYNSPLHF
>TRBV5-1|TRBJ2-2|NA
CASSFTGSVTGELFF
>TRBV11-3|TRBJ1-2|NA
CASSPSVYNYGYTF
>TRBV11-1|TRBJ2-1|TRBD2
CASSLARTSGTYNEQFF
>TRBV6-5|TRBJ2-3|TRBD2
CASSTGTTSTDTQYF